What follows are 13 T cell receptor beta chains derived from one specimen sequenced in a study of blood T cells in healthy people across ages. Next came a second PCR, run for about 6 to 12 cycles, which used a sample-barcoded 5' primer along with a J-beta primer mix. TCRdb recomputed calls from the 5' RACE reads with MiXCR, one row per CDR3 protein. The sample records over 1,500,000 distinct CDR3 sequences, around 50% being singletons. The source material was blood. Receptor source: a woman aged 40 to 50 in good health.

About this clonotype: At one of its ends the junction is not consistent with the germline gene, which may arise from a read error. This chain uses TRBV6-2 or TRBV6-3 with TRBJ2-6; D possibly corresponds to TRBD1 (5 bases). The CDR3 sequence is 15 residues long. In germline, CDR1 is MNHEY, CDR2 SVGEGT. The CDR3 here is CASNRPASRANVLTF. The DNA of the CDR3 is TGTGCCAGCAACAGGCCAGCCTCTAGGGCCAACGTCCTGACTTTC.

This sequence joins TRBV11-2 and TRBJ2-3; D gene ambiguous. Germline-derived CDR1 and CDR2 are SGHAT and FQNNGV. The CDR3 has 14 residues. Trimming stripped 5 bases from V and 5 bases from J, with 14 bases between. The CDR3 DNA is TGTGCCAGCAGCGTAAGGTATCGAAGAGATACGCAGTATTTT. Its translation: CASSVRYRRDTQYF.

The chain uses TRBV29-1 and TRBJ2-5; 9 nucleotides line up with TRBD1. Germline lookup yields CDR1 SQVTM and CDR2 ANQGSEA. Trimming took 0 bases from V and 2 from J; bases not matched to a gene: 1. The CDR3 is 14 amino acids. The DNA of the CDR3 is TGCAGCGTTGAAGATGGGACAGGGCAAGAGACCCAGTACTTC. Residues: CSVEDGTGQETQYF. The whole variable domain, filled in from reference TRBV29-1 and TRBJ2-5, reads SAVISQKPSRDICQRGTSLTIQCQVDSQVTMMFWYRQQPGQSLTLIATANQGSEATYESGFVIDKFPISRPNLTFSTLTVSNMSPEDSSIYLCSVEDGTGQETQYFGPGTRLLVL.

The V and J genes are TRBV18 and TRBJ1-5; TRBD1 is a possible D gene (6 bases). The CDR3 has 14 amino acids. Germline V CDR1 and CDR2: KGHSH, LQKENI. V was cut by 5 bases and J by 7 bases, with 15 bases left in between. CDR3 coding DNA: TGTGCCAGCTCAACTACCGGACAGCGCCAGCCCCAGCATTTT. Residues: CASSTTGQRQPQHF.

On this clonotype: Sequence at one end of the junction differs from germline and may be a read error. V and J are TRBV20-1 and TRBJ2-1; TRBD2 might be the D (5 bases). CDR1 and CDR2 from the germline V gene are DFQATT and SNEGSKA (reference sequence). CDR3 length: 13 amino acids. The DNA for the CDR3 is TGCAGTGCTAGAGGCGGCGGCAGCTACGAGCGGTACTTC. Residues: CSARGGGSYERYF.

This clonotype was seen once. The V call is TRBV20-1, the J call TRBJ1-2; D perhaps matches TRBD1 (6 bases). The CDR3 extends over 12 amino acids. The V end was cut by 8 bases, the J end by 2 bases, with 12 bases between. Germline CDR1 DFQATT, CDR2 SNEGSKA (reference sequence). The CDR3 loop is CSIQGQNYGYTF. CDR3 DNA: TGCAGTATACAGGGCCAGAACTATGGCTACACCTTC.

CDR3: CASSQRAASGSTDTQYF. Here the CDR3 DNA reads TGCGCCAGCAGCCAACGGGCGGCTAGCGGTAGCACAGATACGCAGTATTTT. The rearrangement uses TRBV4-1 and TRBJ2-3, with TRBD2 matching 7 bases. The CDR3 has 17 residues. Per germline, CDR1 MGHRA and CDR2 YSYEKL. The ends lost 2 bases at V and 0 bases at J; junction bases unmatched: 8.

CDR3 coding DNA: TGTGCCATCAGTGATGCGGGGACCATTGGGGTTTGGTCCGAGCAGTACTTC. Protein: CAISDAGTIGVWSEQYF. This chain uses TRBV10-3 with TRBJ2-5; D possibly corresponds to TRBD2 (6 bases). The J call may be faulty, since TRBJ2-7 better matches the DNA end. The germline V gene has CDR1 ENHRY and CDR2 SYGVKD. This CDR3 spans 17 amino acids.

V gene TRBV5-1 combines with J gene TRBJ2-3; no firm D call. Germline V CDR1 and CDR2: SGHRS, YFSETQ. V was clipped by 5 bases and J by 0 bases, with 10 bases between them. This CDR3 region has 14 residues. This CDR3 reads CASRETSSTDTQYF. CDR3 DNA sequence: TGCGCCAGCAGGGAGACAAGCAGCACAGATACGCAGTATTTT.

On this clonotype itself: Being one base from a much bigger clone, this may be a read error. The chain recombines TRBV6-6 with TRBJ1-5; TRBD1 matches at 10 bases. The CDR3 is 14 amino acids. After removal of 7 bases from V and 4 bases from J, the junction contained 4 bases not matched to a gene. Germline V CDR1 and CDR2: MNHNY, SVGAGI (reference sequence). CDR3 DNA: TGTGCCAGCACCCCGGGACAGGGGAATCAGCCCCAGCATTTT. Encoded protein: CASTPGQGNQPQHF.

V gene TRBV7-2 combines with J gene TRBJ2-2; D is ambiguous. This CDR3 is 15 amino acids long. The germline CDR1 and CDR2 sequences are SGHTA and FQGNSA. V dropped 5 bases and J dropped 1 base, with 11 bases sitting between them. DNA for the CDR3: TGTGCCAGCAGCCTACGACGGATGAACACCGGGGAGCTGTTTTTT. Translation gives CASSLRRMNTGELFF.

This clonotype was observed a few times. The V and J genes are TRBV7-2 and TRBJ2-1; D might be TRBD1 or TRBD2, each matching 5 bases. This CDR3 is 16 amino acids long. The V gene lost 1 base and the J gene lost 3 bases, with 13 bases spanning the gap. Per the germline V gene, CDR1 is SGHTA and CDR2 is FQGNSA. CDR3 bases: TGTGCCAGCAGCTTAGACTCCGGGACGAACTACAATGAGCAGTTCTTC. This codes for CASSLDSGTNYNEQFF.

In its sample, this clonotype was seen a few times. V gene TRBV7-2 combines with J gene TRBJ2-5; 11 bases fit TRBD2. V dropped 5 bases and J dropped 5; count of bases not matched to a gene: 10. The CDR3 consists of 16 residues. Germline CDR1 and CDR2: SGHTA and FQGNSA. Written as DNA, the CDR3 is TGTGCCAGCAGCCGCACTCTAGCGGGGGGCGGTGAGACCCAGTACTTC. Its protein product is CASSRTLAGGGETQYF.